This T cell receptor beta chain was captured in a study of blood T cells in healthy people across ages. This CDR3 has 14 residues. V was pared by 2 bases and J by 3 bases, with 7 bases of the junction left unmatched. CDR1 and CDR2 (germline): DFQATT, SNEGSKA (reference sequence). This clonotype appeared a single time. Next came a second PCR, run for about 6 to 12 cycles, which used a sample-barcoded 5' primer along with a J-beta primer mix. TCRdb redid the calling of the 5' RACE reads with MiXCR, one entry per CDR3 protein. The sample gives over 1,300,000 distinct CDR3 sequences, 45% to 70% of which show up once; 6.5% to 8.5% is in the top ten.

This receptor was obtained from a man aged 18 to 30 in good health. The rearrangement joins TRBV20-1 to TRBJ2-7, with 7 bases aligning to TRBD1. Sequenced material: blood. The CDR3 here is CSARRGQGDYEQYF. In DNA form, the CDR3 reads TGCAGTGCTAGACGCGGGCAGGGGGACTACGAGCAGTACTTC.